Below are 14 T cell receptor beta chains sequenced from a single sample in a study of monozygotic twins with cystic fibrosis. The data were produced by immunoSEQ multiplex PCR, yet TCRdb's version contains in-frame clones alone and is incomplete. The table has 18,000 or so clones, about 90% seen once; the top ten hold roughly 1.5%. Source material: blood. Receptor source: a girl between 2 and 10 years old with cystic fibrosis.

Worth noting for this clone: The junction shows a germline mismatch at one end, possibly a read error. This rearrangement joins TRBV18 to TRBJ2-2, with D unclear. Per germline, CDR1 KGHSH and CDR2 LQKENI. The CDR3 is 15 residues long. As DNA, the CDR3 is TGTGCCAGCTCTCCGGGTCAGACGAACAGCGGGGAGCTGTTTTTT. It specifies CASSPGQTNSGELFF.

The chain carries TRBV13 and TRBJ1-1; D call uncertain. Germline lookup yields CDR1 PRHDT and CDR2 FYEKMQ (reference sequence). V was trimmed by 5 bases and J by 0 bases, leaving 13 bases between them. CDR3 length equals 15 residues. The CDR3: CASSGGVSMNTEAFF. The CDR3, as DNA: TGTGCCAGCAGCGGTGGCGTATCAATGAACACTGAAGCTTTCTTT.

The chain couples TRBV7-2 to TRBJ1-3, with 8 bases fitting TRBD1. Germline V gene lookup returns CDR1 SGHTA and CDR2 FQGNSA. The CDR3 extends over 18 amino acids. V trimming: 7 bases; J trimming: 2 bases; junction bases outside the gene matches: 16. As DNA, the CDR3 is TGTGCCAGCACCCACCCGACCACCGGGACAGGACCTGGAAACACCATATATTTT. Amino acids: CASTHPTTGTGPGNTIYF.

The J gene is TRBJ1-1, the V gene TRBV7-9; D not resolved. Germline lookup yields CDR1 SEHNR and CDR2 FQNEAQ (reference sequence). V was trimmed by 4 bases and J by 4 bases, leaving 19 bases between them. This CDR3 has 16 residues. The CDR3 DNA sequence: TGTGCCAGCAGCTCTACCTTAGTATCAGAAGGCACTGAAGCTTTCTTT. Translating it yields CASSSTLVSEGTEAFF.

The CDR3 loop reads CASSLGQNTEAFF. In nucleotides, the CDR3 is TGTGCCAGCAGCTTAGGCCAGAACACTGAAGCTTTCTTT. The chain recombines TRBV7-9 with TRBJ1-1, with D unclear. The germline CDR1 and CDR2 sequences are SEHNR and FQNEAQ (reference sequence). This CDR3 comprises 13 residues. Trimming cost V 1 base and J 1 base, with 4 bases left between them.

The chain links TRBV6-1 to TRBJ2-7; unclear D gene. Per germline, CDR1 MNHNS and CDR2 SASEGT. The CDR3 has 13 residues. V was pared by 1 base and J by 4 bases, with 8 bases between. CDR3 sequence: CASSEGPQYEQYF. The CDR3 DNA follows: TGTGCCAGCAGTGAAGGGCCCCAGTACGAGCAGTACTTC.

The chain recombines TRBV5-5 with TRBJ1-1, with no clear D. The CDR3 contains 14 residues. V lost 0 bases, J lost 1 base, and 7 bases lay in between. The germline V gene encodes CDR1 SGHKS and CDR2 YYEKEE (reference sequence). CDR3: CASSLDVANTEAFF. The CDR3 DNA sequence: TGTGCCAGCAGCTTGGATGTAGCGAACACTGAAGCTTTCTTT.

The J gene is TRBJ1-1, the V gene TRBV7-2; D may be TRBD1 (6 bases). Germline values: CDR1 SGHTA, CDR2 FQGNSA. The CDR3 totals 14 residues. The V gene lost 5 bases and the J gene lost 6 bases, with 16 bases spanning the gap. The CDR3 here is CASSPGGLGPEAFF. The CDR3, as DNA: TGTGCCAGCAGCCCCGGGGGCTTAGGGCCTGAAGCTTTCTTT.

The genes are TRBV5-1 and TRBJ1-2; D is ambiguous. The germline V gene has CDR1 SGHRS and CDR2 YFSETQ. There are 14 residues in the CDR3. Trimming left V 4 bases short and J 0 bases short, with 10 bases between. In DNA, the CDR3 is TGCGCCAGCAGCCTTCTACCAGCTAACTATGGCTACACCTTC. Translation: CASSLLPANYGYTF.

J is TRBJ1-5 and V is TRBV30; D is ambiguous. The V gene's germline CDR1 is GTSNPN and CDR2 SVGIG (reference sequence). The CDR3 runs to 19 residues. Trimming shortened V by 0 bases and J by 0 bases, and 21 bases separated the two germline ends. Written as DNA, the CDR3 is TGTGCCTGGAGTGTACAGAGGGCTTCCACACCCCTTAGCAATCAGCCCCAGCATTTT. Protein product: CAWSVQRASTPLSNQPQHF. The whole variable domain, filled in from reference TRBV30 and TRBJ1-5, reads SQTIHQWPATLVQPVGSPLSLECTVEGTSNPNLYWYRQAAGRGLQLLFYSVGIGQISSEVPQNLSASRPQDRQFILSSKKLLLSDSGFYLCAWSVQRASTPLSNQPQHFGDGTRLSIL.

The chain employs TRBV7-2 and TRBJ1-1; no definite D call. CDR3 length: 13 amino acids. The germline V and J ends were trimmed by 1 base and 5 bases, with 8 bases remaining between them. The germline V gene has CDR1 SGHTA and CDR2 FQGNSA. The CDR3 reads CASSLGGRTEAFF. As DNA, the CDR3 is TGTGCCAGCAGCTTAGGCGGAAGAACTGAAGCTTTCTTT.

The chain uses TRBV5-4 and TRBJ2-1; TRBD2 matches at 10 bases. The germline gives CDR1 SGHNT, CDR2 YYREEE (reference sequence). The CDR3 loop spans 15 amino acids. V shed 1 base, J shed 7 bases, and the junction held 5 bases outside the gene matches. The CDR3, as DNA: TGTGCCAGCAGCTTGTTCCAGCGGGGGGGAAATGAGCAGTTCTTC. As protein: CASSLFQRGGNEQFF.

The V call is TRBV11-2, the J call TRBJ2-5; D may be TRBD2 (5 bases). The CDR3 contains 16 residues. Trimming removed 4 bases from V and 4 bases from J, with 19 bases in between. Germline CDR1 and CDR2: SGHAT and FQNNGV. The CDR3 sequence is CASSSGEYLGRETQYF. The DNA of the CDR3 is TGTGCCAGCAGCTCCGGGGAGTACCTGGGGAGAGAGACCCAGTACTTC.

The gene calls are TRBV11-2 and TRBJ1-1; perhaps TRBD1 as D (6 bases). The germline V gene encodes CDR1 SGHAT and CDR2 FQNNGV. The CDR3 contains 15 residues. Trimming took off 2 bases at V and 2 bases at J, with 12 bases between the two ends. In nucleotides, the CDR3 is TGTGCCAGCAGCTTACTTACAGGGTACAACACTGAAGCTTTCTTT. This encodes CASSLLTGYNTEAFF.